The 9 T cell receptor beta chains reported below all come from one sample, sequenced in a study of T-cell memory formation after mild COVID-19. TCRdb independently ran MiXCR on the 5' RACE reads; one entry per CDR3 protein. The top ten clones hold 28% of a sample with under 110,000 distinct CDR3 sequences, about a sixth of them seen once. The sequencing input was PBMCs or a T cell subset sorted from them (not recorded which). The receptors originated from an adult woman who had mild COVID-19 (a few samples of this study predate the infection). Cell type and time point are not known.

This clonotype came up a few times. The gene calls are TRBV12-3 or TRBV12-4 and TRBJ1-5; D is undetermined. V lost 6 bases to trimming and J lost 6 bases, with 18 bases between them. The CDR3 runs to 15 residues. CDR3 DNA sequence: TGTGCCAGCAGCCCGGAACAGTACGGGAGTCAGCCCCAGCATTTT. This encodes CASSPEQYGSQPQHF.

This clonotype was recorded many times. The chain has TRBV29-1 and TRBJ2-7; D remains unclear. The CDR3 totals 12 residues. The germline V and J ends were trimmed by 1 base and 2 bases, with 6 bases remaining between them. Germline V gives CDR1 SQVTM, CDR2 ANQGSEA. The CDR3 DNA is TGCAGCGTTGAAGTGGCTACCTACGAGCAGTACTTC. Translation: CSVEVATYEQYF.

CDR3 amino acids: CASSLRSESYEQYF. The CDR3 region has the DNA TGCGCCAGCAGCTTGCGGTCCGAGTCCTACGAGCAGTACTTC. The V call is TRBV5-1, the J call TRBJ2-7; D gene unclear. V lost 1 base and J 1 base, leaving 9 bases between the germline ends. The CDR3 consists of 14 residues. Germline loops: CDR1 SGHRS, CDR2 YFSETQ.

The gene calls are TRBV7-9 and TRBJ1-2; no firm D call. Trimming stripped 5 bases from V and 5 bases from J, with 12 bases between. This CDR3 comprises 13 residues. The germline gives CDR1 SEHNR, CDR2 FQNEAQ (reference sequence). CDR3 sequence: CASSPDALYGYTF. The CDR3 bases are TGTGCCAGCAGCCCAGACGCCCTTTATGGCTACACCTTC.

CDR3 sequence (DNA): TGCAGCGTTGTTACAGCACCGTGGGGAAACACCATATATTTT. Translation gives CSVVTAPWGNTIYF. This chain uses TRBV29-1 with TRBJ1-3; D uncertain. Per the germline V gene, CDR1 is SQVTM and CDR2 is ANQGSEA. V gave up 4 bases and J gave up 4 bases, with 14 bases separating them. This CDR3 spans 14 amino acids.

This chain uses TRBV7-9 with TRBJ1-5; D unresolved. Looked up from germline, CDR1 is SEHNR and CDR2 is FQNEAQ (reference sequence). The germline V and J ends were trimmed by 5 bases and 1 base, with 9 bases remaining between them. This CDR3 spans 14 amino acids. The CDR3 bases are TGTGCCAGCAGCCCTTCGGCGAGCAATCAGCCCCAGCATTTT. This translates into CASSPSASNQPQHF. Complete variable domain (other parts from reference TRBV7-9 and TRBJ1-5): DTGVSQNPRHKITKRGQNVTFRCDPISEHNRLYWYRQTLGQGPEFLTYFQNEAQLEKSRLLSDRFSAERPKGSFSTLEIQRTEQGDSAMYLCASSPSASNQPQHFGDGTRLSIL.

V and J are TRBV24-1 and TRBJ2-7; D may be TRBD1 or TRBD2 (5 bases each). Germline values: CDR1 KGHDR, CDR2 SFDVKD. V dropped 9 bases and J dropped 5 bases, with 19 bases sitting between them. The CDR3 spans 14 residues. CDR3: CATSDSGLVHEQYF. Here the CDR3 DNA reads TGTGCCACCTCAGACAGCGGTCTCGTGCACGAGCAGTACTTC.

V is TRBV7-2 and J is TRBJ2-3; no firm D call. Germline V gene lookup returns CDR1 SGHTA and CDR2 FQGNSA. This CDR3 is 13 amino acids long. Trimming removed 7 bases from V and 6 bases from J, with 14 bases in between. CDR3 region: CASNQEKWDTQYF. For the CDR3, the DNA is TGTGCCAGCAACCAGGAGAAGTGGGATACGCAGTATTTT.

This clonotype was seen a handful of times. The chain has TRBV20-1 and TRBJ2-7; a weak D match, TRBD1 (5 bases). V was trimmed by 6 bases and J by 0 bases, leaving 24 bases between them. Germline V gene data show CDR1 as DFQATT and CDR2 as SNEGSKA (reference sequence). The CDR3 covers 17 residues. The chain's CDR3 is CSAPSPMTVQTSYEQYF. CDR3 sequence (DNA): TGCAGTGCCCCAAGCCCAATGACAGTACAAACCTCCTACGAGCAGTACTTC.